The rows below give T cell receptor beta chains drawn from one sample of a study of blood T cell repertoires in COVID-19. The data were produced by immunoSEQ multiplex PCR, yet TCRdb's version contains in-frame clones alone and is incomplete. This repertoire shows 200,000 or so clones, more than 75% found once; its top ten account for about 7%. The sequenced sample was PBMCs or T cells enriched from blood (not recorded which). The origin of the receptors is a woman aged 40 to 50 with acute COVID-19. Both conserved end residues are trimmed from each CDR3. The size field is filled for only some rows; it gives once, few, many or a size class.

>TRBV24-1|NA
ATSDHPRGAGGYT
>TRBV28|NA
ASNQPGGLLIGELF
>TRBV28|few
ASPDSYTGELF
>TRBV28|NA
ASSFGGRGRGSPLH
>TRBV30|NA
ASGWGDNSPLH
>TRBV7-3|NA
ASSLSGGGGTDTQY
>TRBV2|NA
ASSAMTGPSYEQY
>TRBV10-2|NA
ASRLGPTNEKLF
>TRBV19|once
ASSINQGTDTQY
>TRBV7-2|NA
ASSLRGGHQPQH
>TRBV27|NA
ASSPSRGGLYEQY
>TRBV9|NA
ASSPTLDGGVGTQY
>TRBV9|NA
ASSVEASGSLGYEQY
>TRBV9|NA
ASSILAGGNEQF
>TRBV19|NA
ASSIQSGDNEKLF
>TRBV24-1|NA
ATSDLVSSGASYNEQF
>TRBV19|few
ASSIATTGQSGEQY